This record covers a single T cell receptor (beta chain). The target antigen is unknown. These data come from a study of beta chain features in type 1 diabetes. The study's findings and limits: Within patients, naive, central memory and Treg TCRB repertoires seemed more similar than within healthy donors.

Germline-derived CDR1 and CDR2 are SEHNR and FQNEAQ (reference sequence). V lost 5 bases to trimming and J lost 4 bases, with 11 bases between them. CDR3 length: 13 amino acids. Expressed TCRB transcripts got sequenced, as all isolated RNA was reverse transcribed. The table came from immunoSEQ multiplex PCR; TCRdb's copy has only in-frame clones and leaves some out. Of some 250,000 clones in the sample, 25% to 30% were seen once. The chain has TRBV7-9 and TRBJ1-1; D is ambiguous. The clonotype originates from a man aged 25-45 years in good health. The specimen sequenced was central memory CD4+ T cells from blood. CDR3 sequence (DNA): TGTGCCAGCAGCCCTAACGCGGGCACTGAAGCTTTCTTT. This translates into CASSPNAGTEAFF.